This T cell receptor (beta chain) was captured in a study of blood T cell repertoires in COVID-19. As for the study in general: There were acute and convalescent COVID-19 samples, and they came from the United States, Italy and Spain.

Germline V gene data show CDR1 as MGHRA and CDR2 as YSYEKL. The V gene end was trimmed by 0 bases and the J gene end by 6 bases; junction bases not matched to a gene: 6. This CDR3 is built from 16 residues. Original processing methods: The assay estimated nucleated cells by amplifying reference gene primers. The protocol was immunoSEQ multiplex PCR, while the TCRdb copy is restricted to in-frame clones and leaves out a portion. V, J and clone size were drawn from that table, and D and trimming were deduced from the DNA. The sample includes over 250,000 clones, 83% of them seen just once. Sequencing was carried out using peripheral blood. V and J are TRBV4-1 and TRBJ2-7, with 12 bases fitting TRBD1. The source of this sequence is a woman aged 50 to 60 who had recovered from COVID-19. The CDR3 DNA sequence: TGCGCCAGCAGCCAAGATGGGGACAGGGGGCGCCTCGAGCAGTACTTC. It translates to CASSQDGDRGRLEQYF.